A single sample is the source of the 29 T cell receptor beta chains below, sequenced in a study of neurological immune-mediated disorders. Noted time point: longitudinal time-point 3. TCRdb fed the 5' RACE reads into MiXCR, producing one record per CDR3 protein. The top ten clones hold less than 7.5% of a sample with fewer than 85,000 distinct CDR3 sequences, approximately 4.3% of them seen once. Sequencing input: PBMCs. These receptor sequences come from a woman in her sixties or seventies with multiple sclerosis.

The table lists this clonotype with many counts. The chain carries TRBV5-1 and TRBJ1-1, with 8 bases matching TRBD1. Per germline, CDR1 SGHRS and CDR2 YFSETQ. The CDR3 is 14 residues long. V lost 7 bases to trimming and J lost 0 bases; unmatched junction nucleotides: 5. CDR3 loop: CASGTGPVNTEAFF. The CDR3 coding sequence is TGCGCCAGCGGGACAGGTCCGGTGAACACTGAAGCTTTCTTT.

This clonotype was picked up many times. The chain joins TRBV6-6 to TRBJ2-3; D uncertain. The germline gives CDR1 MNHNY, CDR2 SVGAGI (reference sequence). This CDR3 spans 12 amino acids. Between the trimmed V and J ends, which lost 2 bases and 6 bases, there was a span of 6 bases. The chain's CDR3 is CASSYSLDTQYF. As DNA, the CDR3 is TGTGCCAGCAGTTACAGTCTGGATACGCAGTATTTT.

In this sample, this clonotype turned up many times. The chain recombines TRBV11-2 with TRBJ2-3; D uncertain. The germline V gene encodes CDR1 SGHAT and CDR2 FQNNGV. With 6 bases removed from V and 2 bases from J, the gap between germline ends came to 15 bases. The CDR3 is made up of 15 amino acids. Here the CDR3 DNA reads TGTGCCAGCAGTCCCCGTGAATCGGTCACAGATACGCAGTATTTT. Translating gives CASSPRESVTDTQYF.

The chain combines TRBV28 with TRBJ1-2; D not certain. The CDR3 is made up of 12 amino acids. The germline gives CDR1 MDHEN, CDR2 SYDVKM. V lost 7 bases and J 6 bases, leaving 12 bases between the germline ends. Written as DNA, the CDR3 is TGTGCCAGCATCCCCGACCGAGATGGCTACACCTTC. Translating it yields CASIPDRDGYTF.

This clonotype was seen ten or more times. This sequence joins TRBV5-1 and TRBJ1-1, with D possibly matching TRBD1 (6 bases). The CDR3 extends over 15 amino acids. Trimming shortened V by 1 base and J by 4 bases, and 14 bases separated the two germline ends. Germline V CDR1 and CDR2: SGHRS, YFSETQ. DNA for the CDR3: TGCGCCAGCAGCTTGTTACCGGGGGCGACCACTGAAGCTTTCTTT. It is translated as CASSLLPGATTEAFF.

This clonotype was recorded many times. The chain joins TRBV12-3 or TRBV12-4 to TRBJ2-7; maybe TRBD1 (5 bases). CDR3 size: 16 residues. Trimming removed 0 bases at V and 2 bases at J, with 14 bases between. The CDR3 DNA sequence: TGTGCCAGCAGTTTAGCCTCCCGACAGCCTGCCTACGAGCAGTACTTC. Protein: CASSLASRQPAYEQYF.

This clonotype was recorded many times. CDR3 nucleotide sequence: TGTGCCAGCAGTGGAGAGGGCGGCGGGGAGCTGTTTTTT. This translates into CASSGEGGGELFF. This chain joins TRBV6-4 and TRBJ2-2, with D tentatively TRBD2 (5 bases). Germline V gives CDR1 MRHNA, CDR2 SNTAGT. The germline V and J ends were trimmed by 4 bases and 7 bases, with 10 bases remaining between them. CDR3 length: 13 amino acids.

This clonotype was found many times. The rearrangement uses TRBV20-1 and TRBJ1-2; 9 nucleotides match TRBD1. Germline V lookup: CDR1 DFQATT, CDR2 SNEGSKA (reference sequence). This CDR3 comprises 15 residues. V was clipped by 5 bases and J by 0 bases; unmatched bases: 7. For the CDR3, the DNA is TGCAGTGCTCTTGACAGGGGGGCAGCTAACTATGGCTACACCTTC. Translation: CSALDRGAANYGYTF.

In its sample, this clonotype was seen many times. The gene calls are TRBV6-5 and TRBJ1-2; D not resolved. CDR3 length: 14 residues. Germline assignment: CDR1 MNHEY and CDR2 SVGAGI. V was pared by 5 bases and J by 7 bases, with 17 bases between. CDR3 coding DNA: TGTGCCAGCAGTGGGCCGAAGGGCTTTAGTGGCTACACCTTC. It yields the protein CASSGPKGFSGYTF.

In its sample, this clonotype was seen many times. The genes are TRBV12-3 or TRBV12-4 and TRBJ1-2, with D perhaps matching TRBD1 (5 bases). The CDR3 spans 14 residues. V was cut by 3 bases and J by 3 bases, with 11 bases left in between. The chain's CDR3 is CASSLQGLDYGYTF. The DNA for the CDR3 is TGTGCCAGCAGTTTGCAGGGACTTGACTATGGCTACACCTTC.

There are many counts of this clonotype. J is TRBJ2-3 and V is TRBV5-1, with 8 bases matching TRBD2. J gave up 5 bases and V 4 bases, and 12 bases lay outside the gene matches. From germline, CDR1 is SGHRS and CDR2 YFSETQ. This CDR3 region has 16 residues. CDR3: CASSPPTGGPVDTQYF. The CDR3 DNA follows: TGCGCCAGCAGCCCCCCAACGGGGGGGCCAGTAGATACGCAGTATTTT. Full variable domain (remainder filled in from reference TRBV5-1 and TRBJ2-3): KAGVTQTPRYLIKTRGQQVTLSCSPISGHRSVSWYQQTPGQGLQFLFEYFSETQRNKGNFPGRFSGRQFSNSRSEMNVSTLELGDSALYLCASSPPTGGPVDTQYFGPGTRLTVL.

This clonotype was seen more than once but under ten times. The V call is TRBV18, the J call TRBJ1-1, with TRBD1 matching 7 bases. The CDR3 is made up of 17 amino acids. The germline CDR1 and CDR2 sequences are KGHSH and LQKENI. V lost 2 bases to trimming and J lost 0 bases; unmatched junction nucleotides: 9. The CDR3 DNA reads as TGTGCCAGCTCACCATTCGAGCAGGGGGGTATGAACACTGAAGCTTTCTTT. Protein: CASSPFEQGGMNTEAFF.

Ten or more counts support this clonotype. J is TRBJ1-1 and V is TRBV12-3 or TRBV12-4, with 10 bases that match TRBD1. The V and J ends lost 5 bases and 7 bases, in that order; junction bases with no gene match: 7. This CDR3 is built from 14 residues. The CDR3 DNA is TGTGCCAGCAGTCTCCGGGGACAGGGGTTTGAAGCTTTCTTT. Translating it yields CASSLRGQGFEAFF.

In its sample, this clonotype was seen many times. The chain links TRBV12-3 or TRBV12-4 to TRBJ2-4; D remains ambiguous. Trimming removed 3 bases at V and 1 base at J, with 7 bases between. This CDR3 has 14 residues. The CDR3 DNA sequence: TGTGCCAGCAGTTTTGGCAGGGCCAAAAACATTCAGTACTTC. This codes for CASSFGRAKNIQYF.

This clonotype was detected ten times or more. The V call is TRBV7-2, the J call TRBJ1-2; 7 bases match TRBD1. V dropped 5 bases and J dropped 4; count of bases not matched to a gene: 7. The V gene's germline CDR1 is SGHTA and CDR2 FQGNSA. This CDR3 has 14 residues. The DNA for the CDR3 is TGTGCCAGCAGCCCAGGACAGGACCTCTATGGCTACACCTTC. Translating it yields CASSPGQDLYGYTF.

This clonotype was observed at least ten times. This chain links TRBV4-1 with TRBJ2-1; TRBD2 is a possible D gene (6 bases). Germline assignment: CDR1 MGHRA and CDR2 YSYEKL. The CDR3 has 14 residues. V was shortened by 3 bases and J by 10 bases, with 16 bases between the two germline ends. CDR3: CASSHATSLREQFF. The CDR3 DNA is TGCGCCAGCAGCCACGCAACTAGCTTACGGGAGCAGTTCTTC.

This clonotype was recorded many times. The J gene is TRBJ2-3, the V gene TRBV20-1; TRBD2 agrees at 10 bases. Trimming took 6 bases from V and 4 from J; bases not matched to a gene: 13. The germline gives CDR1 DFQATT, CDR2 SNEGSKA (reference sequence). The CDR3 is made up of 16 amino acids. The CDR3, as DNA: TGCAGTGCCCCCCGGGCTAGCGGGGGCCGGGCAGATACGCAGTATTTT. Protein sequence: CSAPRASGGRADTQYF.

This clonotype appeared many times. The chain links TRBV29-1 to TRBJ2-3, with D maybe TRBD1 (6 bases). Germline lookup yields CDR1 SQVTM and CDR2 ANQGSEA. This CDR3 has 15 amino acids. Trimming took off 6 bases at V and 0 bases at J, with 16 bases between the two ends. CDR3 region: CSVVQGTPSTDTQYF. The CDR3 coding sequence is TGCAGCGTGGTACAGGGAACTCCTAGCACAGATACGCAGTATTTT.

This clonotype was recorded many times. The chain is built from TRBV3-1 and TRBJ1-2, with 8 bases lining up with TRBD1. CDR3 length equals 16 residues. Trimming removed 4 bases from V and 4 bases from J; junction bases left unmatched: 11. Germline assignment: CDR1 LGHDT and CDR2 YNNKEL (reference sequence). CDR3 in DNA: TGTGCCAGCAGCCCTTCCCAGGGGGCGCAGGTCTATGGCTACACCTTC. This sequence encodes CASSPSQGAQVYGYTF.

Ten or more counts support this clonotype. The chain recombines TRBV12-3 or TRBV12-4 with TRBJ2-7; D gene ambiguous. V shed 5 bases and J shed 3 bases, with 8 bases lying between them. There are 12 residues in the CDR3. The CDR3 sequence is CASSATGYEQYF. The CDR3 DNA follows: TGTGCCAGCAGTGCGACGGGCTACGAGCAGTACTTC.

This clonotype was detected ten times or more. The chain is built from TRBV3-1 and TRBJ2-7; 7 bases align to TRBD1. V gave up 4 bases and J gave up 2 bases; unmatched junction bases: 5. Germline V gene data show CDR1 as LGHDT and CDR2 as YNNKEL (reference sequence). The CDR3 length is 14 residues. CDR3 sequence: CASSPQGTTYEQYF. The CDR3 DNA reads TGTGCCAGCAGCCCACAGGGGACGACCTACGAGCAGTACTTC.

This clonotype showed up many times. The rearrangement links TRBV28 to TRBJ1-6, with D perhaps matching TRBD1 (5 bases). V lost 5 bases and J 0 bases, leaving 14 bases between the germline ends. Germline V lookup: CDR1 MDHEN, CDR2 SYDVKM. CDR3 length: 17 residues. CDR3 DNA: TGTGCCAGCAGTGGGGCCCTCATAAGCTCCTATAATTCACCCCTCCACTTT. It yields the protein CASSGALISSYNSPLHF.

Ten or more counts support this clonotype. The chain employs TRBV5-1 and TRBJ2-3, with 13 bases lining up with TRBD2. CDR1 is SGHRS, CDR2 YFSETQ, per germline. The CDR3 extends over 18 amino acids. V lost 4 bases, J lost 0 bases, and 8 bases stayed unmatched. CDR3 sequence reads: CASSVPGTSGMSTDTQYF. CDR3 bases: TGCGCCAGCAGCGTCCCCGGGACTAGCGGGATGAGCACAGATACGCAGTATTTT.

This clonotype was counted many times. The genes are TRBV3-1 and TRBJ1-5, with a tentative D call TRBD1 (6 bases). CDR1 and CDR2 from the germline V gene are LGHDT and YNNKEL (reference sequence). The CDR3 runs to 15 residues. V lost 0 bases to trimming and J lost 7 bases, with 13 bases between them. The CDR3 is CASSQDLSGAQPQHF. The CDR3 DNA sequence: TGTGCCAGCAGCCAAGATCTGTCAGGGGCACAGCCCCAGCATTTT.

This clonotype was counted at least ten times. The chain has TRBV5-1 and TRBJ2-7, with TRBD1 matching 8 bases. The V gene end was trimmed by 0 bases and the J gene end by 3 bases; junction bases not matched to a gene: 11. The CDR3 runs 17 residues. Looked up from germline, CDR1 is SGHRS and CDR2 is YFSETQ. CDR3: CASSLGLTGQGNYEQYF. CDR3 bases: TGCGCCAGCAGCTTGGGCCTGACCGGACAGGGAAACTACGAGCAGTACTTC.

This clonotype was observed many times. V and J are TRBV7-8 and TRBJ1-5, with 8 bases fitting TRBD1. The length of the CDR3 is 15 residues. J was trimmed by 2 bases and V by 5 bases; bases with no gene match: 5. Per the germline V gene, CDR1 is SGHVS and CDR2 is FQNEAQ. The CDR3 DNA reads TGTGCCAGCAGCCAACCGGGACAGGGCAATCAGCCCCAGCATTTT. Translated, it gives CASSQPGQGNQPQHF.

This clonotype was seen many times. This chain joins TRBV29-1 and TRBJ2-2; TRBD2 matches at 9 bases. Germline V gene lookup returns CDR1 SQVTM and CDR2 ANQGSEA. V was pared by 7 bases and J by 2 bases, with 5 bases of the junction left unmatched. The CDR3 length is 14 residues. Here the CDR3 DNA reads TGCAGCGGCCAGCGGGGGGCTAACACCGGGGAGCTGTTTTTT. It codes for CSGQRGANTGELFF.

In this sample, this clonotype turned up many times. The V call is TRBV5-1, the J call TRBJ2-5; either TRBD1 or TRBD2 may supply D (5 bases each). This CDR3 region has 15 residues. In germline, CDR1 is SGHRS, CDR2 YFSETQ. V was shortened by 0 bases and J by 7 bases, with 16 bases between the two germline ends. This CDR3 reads CASSLDVDFGGTQYF. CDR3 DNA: TGCGCCAGCAGCTTGGATGTCGACTTTGGGGGGACCCAGTACTTC.

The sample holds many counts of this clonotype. The CDR3 protein is CSASLDWRATEKLFF. The CDR3 DNA follows: TGCAGTGCTAGCCTCGACTGGAGGGCAACGGAAAAACTGTTTTTT. This chain joins TRBV20-1 and TRBJ1-4, with no clear D. This CDR3 contains 15 residues. CDR1 and CDR2 from the germline V gene are DFQATT and SNEGSKA (reference sequence). V gave up 3 bases and J gave up 8 bases, with 19 bases separating them.